The TCR beta chain under discussion was sequenced for a study of beta chain features in type 1 diabetes. Study-wide background: There were around 100,000,000 sorted cells examined across all samples. Broader study findings: Sequencing used cDNA, and cells with high TCR expression could therefore be over-represented. Across all four CD4+ subsets, people with type 1 diabetes showed modestly shorter TCRB CDR3s.

Since all of the isolated RNA was reverse transcribed, expressed TCRB transcripts were what got sequenced. The assay was immunoSEQ multiplex PCR, and TCRdb's table has in-frame clones only and misses some. The sample has 300,000 to 350,000 clones, approximately 12% seen once. As for this clone: Its specificity is unknown.

This CDR3 spans 14 amino acids. Deletions cut 7 bases from V and 6 bases from J, with 21 bases between. Germline CDR1 reads SQVTM; CDR2 reads ANQGSEA. Every participating donor gave one draw, a heparinised blood sample averaging approximately 110 mL. The V and J genes are TRBV29-1 and TRBJ1-2; the D gene is possibly TRBD1 (5 bases). This TCR came from a woman aged 18-29 years with type 1 diabetes. The source material was naive CD4+ T cells from blood. CDR3 sequence (DNA): TGCAGCGGTTGGGGCCCAAGGTCGTCCGATGGCTACACCTTC. Its protein is CSGWGPRSSDGYTF.